These 24 T cell receptor beta chains came from one sample sequenced in a study of cytomegalovirus exposure and HLA in healthy donors. The repertoire was sequenced with immunoSEQ multiplex PCR; TCRdb's copy has only in-frame clones and lacks some. The sample includes 100,000 or so clones, about 95% of them seen just once. Sequences were obtained from PBMCs. The receptors stem from a woman under 30 in good health and CMV-seronegative.

The gene calls are TRBV9 and TRBJ2-6; 10 nucleotides agree with TRBD1. The J segment lost 1 base and the V segment lost 2 bases, leaving 6 bases of the junction unmatched. CDR3 size: 18 residues. The germline V gene encodes CDR1 SGDLS and CDR2 YYNGEE. CDR3 residues: CASSVGTGAFSGANVLTF. For the CDR3, the DNA is TGTGCCAGCAGCGTGGGGACAGGGGCCTTTTCTGGGGCCAACGTCCTGACTTTC.

The gene calls are TRBV5-1 and TRBJ1-2, with 10 bases identical to TRBD1. The CDR3 consists of 17 residues. CDR1 is SGHRS and CDR2 is YFSETQ in the germline V gene. The V segment lost 5 bases and the J segment 7 bases; nucleotides outside the gene matches: 17. This chain's CDR3 is CASRLPGQGREAGGYTF. The DNA for the CDR3 is TGCGCCAGCAGGTTACCGGGACAGGGGAGGGAGGCGGGTGGCTACACCTTC.

The genes are TRBV9 and TRBJ2-5, with 8 bases fitting TRBD2. The CDR3 contains 15 residues. The V gene end was trimmed by 0 bases and the J gene end by 3 bases; junction bases not matched to a gene: 4. The germline V gene has CDR1 SGDLS and CDR2 YYNGEE. CDR3 protein: CASSVGHSGKETQYF. The CDR3 DNA is TGTGCCAGCAGCGTAGGTCATAGCGGGAAAGAGACCCAGTACTTC.

CDR3 nucleotide sequence: TGTGCCAGCAGCGTAGGGGACAGGACTAACTATGGCTACACCTTC. It translates to CASSVGDRTNYGYTF. This rearrangement joins TRBV9 to TRBJ1-2; 8 nucleotides match TRBD1. Germline loops: CDR1 SGDLS, CDR2 YYNGEE. CDR3 length equals 15 residues. V shed 0 bases and J 0 bases; nucleotides not matched to a gene: 1. Combining the CDR3 with reference TRBV9 and TRBJ1-2 gives the whole variable domain DSGVTQTPKHLITATGQRVTLRCSPRSGDLSVYWYQQSLDQGLQFLIQYYNGEERAKGNILERFSAQQFPDLHSELNLSSLELGDSALYFCASSVGDRTNYGYTFGSGTRLTVV.

The chain uses TRBV6-1 and TRBJ2-1; D is unresolved. The CDR3 has 14 amino acids. Deletions cut 2 bases from V and 3 bases from J, with 8 bases between. Germline assignment: CDR1 MNHNS and CDR2 SASEGT. The CDR3 reads CASSEMQFYNEQFF. The CDR3 DNA follows: TGTGCCAGCAGTGAAATGCAGTTCTACAATGAGCAGTTCTTC.

This chain connects TRBV11-2 to TRBJ2-5; 10 nucleotides agree with TRBD2. CDR1 is SGHAT, CDR2 FQNNGV, per germline. Trimming removed 1 base from V and 2 bases from J; junction bases left unmatched: 7. This CDR3 comprises 17 residues. DNA of the CDR3: TGTGCCAGCAGCTTAGGGTTCACTAGCGGGAAACAAGAGACCCAGTACTTC. This translates into CASSLGFTSGKQETQYF.

The chain joins TRBV9 to TRBJ2-2, with D possibly TRBD2 on 6 matching bases. Looked up from germline, CDR1 is SGDLS and CDR2 is YYNGEE. The CDR3 has 16 residues. The V end lost 6 bases, the J end lost 0 bases, and 15 bases lay between the germline ends. CDR3 bases: TGTGCCAGCAACACCCCGGGACTCTCGAACACCGGGGAGCTGTTTTTT. It translates to CASNTPGLSNTGELFF.

This chain joins TRBV11-2 and TRBJ2-5; 8 nucleotides line up with TRBD2. CDR3 length: 16 amino acids. The germline V gene encodes CDR1 SGHAT and CDR2 FQNNGV. Trimming at V came to 3 bases and at J to 5 bases, leaving 11 bases not matched to a gene. The chain's CDR3 is CASSFLPSGGWETQYF. CDR3 DNA sequence: TGTGCCAGCAGCTTCCTCCCGAGCGGGGGATGGGAGACCCAGTACTTC.

The V and J genes are TRBV28 and TRBJ1-2; TRBD1 agrees at 8 bases. The CDR3 contains 14 residues. From germline, CDR1 is MDHEN and CDR2 SYDVKM. With 5 bases clipped from V and 0 bases from J, the junction kept 2 bases outside the gene matches. In nucleotides, the CDR3 is TGTGCCAGCAGTACGACAGGGGCTAACTATGGCTACACCTTC. Translating gives CASSTTGANYGYTF.

The rearrangement joins TRBV5-1 to TRBJ1-1; maybe TRBD1 (5 bases). CDR3 length: 15 amino acids. The V end was cut by 4 bases, the J end by 1 base, with 14 bases between. CDR1 is SGHRS and CDR2 is YFSETQ in the germline V gene. CDR3 DNA: TGCGCCAGCAGCCCCCTAGGGGTCCCGAACACTGAAGCTTTCTTT. It is translated as CASSPLGVPNTEAFF.

This chain uses TRBV11-2 with TRBJ2-7; D is unresolved. The CDR3 runs 13 residues. The germline V and J ends were trimmed by 4 bases and 4 bases, with 11 bases remaining between them. Germline V gives CDR1 SGHAT, CDR2 FQNNGV. The CDR3 protein is CASSSLPEYEQYF. The CDR3 DNA sequence: TGTGCCAGCAGCTCCCTCCCCGAGTACGAGCAGTACTTC.

The chain carries TRBV12-5 and TRBJ1-1; D gene uncertain. The V and J ends lost 1 base and 4 bases respectively, with 7 bases between them. CDR1 LGHNT and CDR2 FRNRAP come from the germline V gene. CDR3 length: 13 residues. The CDR3 sequence: CASGLGEVTEAFF. The CDR3 DNA sequence: TGTGCTAGTGGTTTGGGAGAAGTCACTGAAGCTTTCTTT.

The genes are TRBV4-3 and TRBJ1-2, with 10 positions matching TRBD1. The CDR3 length is 17 residues. V lost 0 bases and J lost 4; bases outside the gene matches: 8. The germline gives CDR1 LGHNA, CDR2 YSLEER. The CDR3: CASSQDLRTGGFYGYTF. The DNA of the CDR3 is TGCGCCAGCAGCCAAGATCTCCGGACAGGGGGATTCTATGGCTACACCTTC.

The chain employs TRBV9 and TRBJ2-7, with TRBD1 matching over 8 bases. V lost 2 bases and J lost 0; bases outside the gene matches: 7. Germline CDR1 and CDR2: SGDLS and YYNGEE. The CDR3 spans 16 residues. CDR3 sequence: CASSVGQGTFSYEQYF. In DNA, the CDR3 is TGTGCCAGCAGCGTCGGACAGGGAACCTTCTCCTACGAGCAGTACTTC.

The chain combines TRBV18 with TRBJ1-4; D uncertain. V was trimmed by 1 base and J by 14 bases, leaving 14 bases between them. Looked up from germline, CDR1 is KGHSH and CDR2 is LQKENI. CDR3 length: 13 amino acids. The CDR3: CASSPRVGETLFF. The CDR3 DNA sequence: TGTGCCAGCTCACCACGGGTGGGAGAGACGCTGTTTTTT.

The chain recombines TRBV19 with TRBJ1-5; D might be TRBD1 (5 bases). The V and J ends lost 3 bases and 2 bases respectively, with 14 bases between them. Germline V CDR1 and CDR2: LNHDA, SQIVND (reference sequence). The CDR3 runs 16 residues. This CDR3 reads CASSMGRGRGNQPQHF. CDR3 nucleotides: TGTGCCAGTAGTATGGGGAGGGGACGGGGCAATCAGCCCCAGCATTTT.

The gene calls are TRBV27 and TRBJ2-5; 9 bases are a match to TRBD1. Matching the DNA end better, TRBJ2-7 makes the J call doubtful. CDR1 is MNHEY and CDR2 is SMNVEV in the germline V gene (reference sequence). The CDR3 spans 15 residues. The CDR3 nucleotides are TGTGCCAGCAGTTTATTTCGACAGGGGGGCGGCGAGCAGTACTTC. Amino acids: CASSLFRQGGGEQYF.

The rearrangement joins TRBV5-4 to TRBJ2-6; 10 positions match TRBD1. This CDR3 is 18 amino acids long. From germline, CDR1 is SGHNT and CDR2 YYREEE (reference sequence). V lost 2 bases and J lost 0; bases outside the gene matches: 5. The CDR3 protein is CASSLDRGQSSGANVLTF. The CDR3, as DNA: TGTGCCAGCAGCTTAGACAGGGGGCAATCCTCTGGGGCCAACGTCCTGACTTTC.

The chain is built from TRBV5-1 and TRBJ2-7; the match to TRBD1 covers 10 bases. Germline V CDR1 and CDR2: SGHRS, YFSETQ. The CDR3 is made up of 14 amino acids. Trimming removed 6 bases from V and 5 bases from J; junction bases left unmatched: 8. CDR3 amino acids: CASNPQTGGDEQYF. The CDR3 nucleotides read TGCGCCAGCAACCCACAGACAGGGGGCGACGAGCAGTACTTC.

The V and J genes are TRBV27 and TRBJ1-2; maybe TRBD1 (5 bases). Germline CDR1 reads MNHEY; CDR2 reads SMNVEV (reference sequence). V dropped 0 bases and J dropped 5 bases, with 10 bases sitting between them. The CDR3 is 14 amino acids. The CDR3 sequence is CASSLSEGSYGYTF. The CDR3 region has the DNA TGTGCCAGCAGTTTATCGGAGGGGTCTTATGGCTACACCTTC.

The rearrangement links TRBV6-5 to TRBJ1-1; 9 nucleotides align to TRBD1. The trim removed 5 bases at V and 11 bases at J, leaving 6 bases unmatched. Germline V lookup: CDR1 MNHEY, CDR2 SVGAGI. The CDR3 spans 12 residues. The CDR3 DNA sequence: TGTGCCAGCAGTCCACAGGGGGCGTCGGCTTTCTTT. It codes for CASSPQGASAFF.

This clone came up once. The chain links TRBV9 to TRBJ2-7; a weak D match, TRBD1 (6 bases). The ends were cut back, 3 bases at V and 1 base at J, with 8 bases in the middle. CDR1 and CDR2 from the germline V gene are SGDLS and YYNGEE. CDR3 length: 13 amino acids. In nucleotides, the CDR3 is TGTGCCAGCAGCGGGACAGATTCCTACGAGCAGTACTTC. This codes for CASSGTDSYEQYF.

CDR3 protein: CASSQDRGQQRQPQHF. The CDR3 bases are TGCGCCAGCAGCCAAGATAGGGGACAGCAGCGACAGCCCCAGCATTTT. J is TRBJ1-5 and V is TRBV4-1; 7 bases fit TRBD1. Germline V gene lookup returns CDR1 MGHRA and CDR2 YSYEKL. V shed 0 bases and J 7 bases; nucleotides not matched to a gene: 9. The CDR3 covers 16 residues.

V usage is TRBV7-9 and J usage is TRBJ1-5; D not certain. This CDR3 has 14 amino acids. V dropped 5 bases and J dropped 2 bases, with 10 bases sitting between them. Looked up from germline, CDR1 is SEHNR and CDR2 is FQNEAQ (reference sequence). The DNA for the CDR3 is TGTGCCAGCAGCCGCGGGGAGGGCAATCAGCCCCAGCATTTT. This gives the protein CASSRGEGNQPQHF.